The sequence of this T cell receptor (beta chain) was determined in a study of regulatory T cells in long-lasting Graves disease. Study findings and constraints: Patients with persistent disease showed a bias toward TRBV28, TRBJ1-2 and TRBJ2-5. Small numbers of samples may have cut accuracy.

As for time point: persistent/refractory GD, antithyroid drugs over 5 years with positive TRAb. PBMCs were the source of the RNA used for TCR sequencing. Patients hailed from an endocrinology department in Xi'an, China. Germline CDR1 and CDR2: KGHSH and LQKENI. The CDR3 length is 15 residues. J gave up 6 bases and V 3 bases, and 6 bases lay outside the gene matches. Only a few counts were recorded for this clonotype. Its specificity is unknown. Combining iRepertoire HTBI primers with Arm-PCR of CDR3 regions, the authors built TCR beta libraries. TCRdb analysed the multiplex PCR reads with MiXCR anew, one entry per CDR3 protein. The table shows 600,000 to 850,000 distinct CDR3 sequences, with 25% to 35% occurring only once.

This sequence was found in a female donor with Graves disease. This chain links TRBV18 with TRBJ1-2; 11 nucleotides line up with TRBD1. The sample here was peripheral blood mononuclear cells (PBMCs), taken when the disease was refractory, from a patient treated with antithyroid drugs. The CDR3 loop is CASSPTGQGVNGYTF. The CDR3 region has the DNA TGTGCCAGCTCACCGACGGGACAGGGGGTAAATGGCTACACCTTC. The whole variable domain, filled in from reference TRBV18 and TRBJ1-2, reads NAGVMQNPRHLVRRRGQEARLRCSPMKGHSHVYWYRQLPEEGLKFMVYLQKENIIDESGMPKERFSAEFPKEGPSILRIQQVVRGDSAAYFCASSPTGQGVNGYTFGSGTRLTVV.